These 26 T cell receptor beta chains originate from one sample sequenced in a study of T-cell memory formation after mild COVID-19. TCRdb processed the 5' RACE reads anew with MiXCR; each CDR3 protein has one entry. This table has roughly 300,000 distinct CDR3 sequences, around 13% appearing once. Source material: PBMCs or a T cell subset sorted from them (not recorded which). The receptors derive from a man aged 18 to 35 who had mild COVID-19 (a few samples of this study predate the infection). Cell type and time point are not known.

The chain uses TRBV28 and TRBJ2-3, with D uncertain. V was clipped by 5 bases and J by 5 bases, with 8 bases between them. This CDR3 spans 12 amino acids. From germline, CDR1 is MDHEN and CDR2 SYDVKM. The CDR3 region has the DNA TGTGCCAGCAGTCTTCCGAGAGATACGCAGTATTTT. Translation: CASSLPRDTQYF.

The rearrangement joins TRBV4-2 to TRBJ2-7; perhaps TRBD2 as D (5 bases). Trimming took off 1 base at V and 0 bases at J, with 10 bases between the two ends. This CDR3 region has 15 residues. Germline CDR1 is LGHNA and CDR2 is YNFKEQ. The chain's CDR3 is CASSQGKGSSYEQYF. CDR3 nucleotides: TGTGCCAGCAGCCAAGGAAAAGGGAGCTCCTACGAGCAGTACTTC.

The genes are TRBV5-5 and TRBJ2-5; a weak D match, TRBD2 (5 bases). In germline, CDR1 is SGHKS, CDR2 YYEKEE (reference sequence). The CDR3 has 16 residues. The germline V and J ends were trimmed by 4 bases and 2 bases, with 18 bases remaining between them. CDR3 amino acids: CASSLDPGNLQETQYF. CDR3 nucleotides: TGTGCCAGCAGCCTCGATCCGGGGAACTTACAAGAGACCCAGTACTTC. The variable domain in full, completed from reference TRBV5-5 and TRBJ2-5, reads DAGVTQSPTHLIKTRGQQVTLRCSPISGHKSVSWYQQVLGQGPQFIFQYYEKEERGRGNFPDRFSARQFPNYSSELNVNALLLGDSALYLCASSLDPGNLQETQYFGPGTRLLVL.

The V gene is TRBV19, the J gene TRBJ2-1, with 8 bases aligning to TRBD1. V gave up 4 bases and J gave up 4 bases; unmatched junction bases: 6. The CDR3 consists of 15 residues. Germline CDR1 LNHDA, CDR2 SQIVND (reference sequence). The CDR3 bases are TGTGCCAGTAGTACCCAGGACAGGGTTTACAATGAGCAGTTCTTC. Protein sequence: CASSTQDRVYNEQFF. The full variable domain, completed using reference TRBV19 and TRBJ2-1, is DGGITQSPKYLFRKEGQNVTLSCEQNLNHDAMYWYRQDPGQGLRLIYYSQIVNDFQKGDIAEGYSVSREKKESFPLTVTSAQKNPTAFYLCASSTQDRVYNEQFFGPGTRLTVL.

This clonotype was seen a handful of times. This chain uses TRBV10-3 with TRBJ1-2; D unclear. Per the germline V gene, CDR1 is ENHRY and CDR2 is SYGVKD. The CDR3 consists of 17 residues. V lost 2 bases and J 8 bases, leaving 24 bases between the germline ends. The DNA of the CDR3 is TGTGCCATCAGTGAGATAGACTCTACCTTCGCTCGGTCGGGCTACACCTTC. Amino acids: CAISEIDSTFARSGYTF.

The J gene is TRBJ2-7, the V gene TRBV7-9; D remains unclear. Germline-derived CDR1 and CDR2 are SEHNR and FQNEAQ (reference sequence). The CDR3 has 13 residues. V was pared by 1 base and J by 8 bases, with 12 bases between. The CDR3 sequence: CASSLDYPEKQYF. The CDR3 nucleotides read TGTGCCAGCAGCTTAGATTACCCCGAGAAGCAGTACTTC.

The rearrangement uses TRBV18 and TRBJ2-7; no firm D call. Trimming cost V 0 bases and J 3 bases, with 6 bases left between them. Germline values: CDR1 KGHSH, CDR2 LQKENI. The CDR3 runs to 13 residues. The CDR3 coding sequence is TGTGCCAGCTCACCACCGAAAGGCTACGAGCAGTACTTC. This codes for CASSPPKGYEQYF.

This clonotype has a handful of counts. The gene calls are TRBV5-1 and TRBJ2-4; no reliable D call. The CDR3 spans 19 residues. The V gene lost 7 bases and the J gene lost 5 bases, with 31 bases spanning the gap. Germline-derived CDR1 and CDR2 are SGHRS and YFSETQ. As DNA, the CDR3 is TGCGCCAGCCGTGGGTCTAGACGGGCCTGGTTGGCCCTTGAAAACATTCAGTACTTC. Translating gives CASRGSRRAWLALENIQYF.

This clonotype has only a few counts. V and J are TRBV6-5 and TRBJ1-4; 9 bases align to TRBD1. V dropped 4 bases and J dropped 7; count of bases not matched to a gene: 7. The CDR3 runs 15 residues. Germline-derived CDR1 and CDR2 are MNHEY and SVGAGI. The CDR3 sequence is CASSWDRVLGEKLFF. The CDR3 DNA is TGTGCCAGCAGTTGGGACAGGGTTCTGGGTGAAAAACTGTTTTTT.

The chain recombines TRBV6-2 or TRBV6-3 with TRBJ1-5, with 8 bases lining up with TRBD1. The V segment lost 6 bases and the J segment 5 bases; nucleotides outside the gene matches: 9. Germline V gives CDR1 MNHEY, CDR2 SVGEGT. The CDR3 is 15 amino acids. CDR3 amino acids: CASSRTGWGHQPQHF. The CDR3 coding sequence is TGTGCCAGCAGCAGGACAGGGTGGGGGCATCAGCCCCAGCATTTT.

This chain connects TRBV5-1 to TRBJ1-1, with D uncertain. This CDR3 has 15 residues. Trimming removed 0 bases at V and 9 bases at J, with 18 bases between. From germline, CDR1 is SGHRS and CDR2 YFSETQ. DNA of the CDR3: TGCGCCAGCAGCTTGGGGAGCAGGCCCCTTGACAAAGCTTTCTTT. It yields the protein CASSLGSRPLDKAFF.

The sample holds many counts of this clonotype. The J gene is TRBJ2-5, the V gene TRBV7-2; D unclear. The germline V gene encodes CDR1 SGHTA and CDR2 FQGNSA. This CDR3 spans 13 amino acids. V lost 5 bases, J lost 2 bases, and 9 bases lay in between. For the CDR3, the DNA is TGTGCCAGCAGCACTTCCTATCAAGAGACCCAGTACTTC. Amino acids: CASSTSYQETQYF.

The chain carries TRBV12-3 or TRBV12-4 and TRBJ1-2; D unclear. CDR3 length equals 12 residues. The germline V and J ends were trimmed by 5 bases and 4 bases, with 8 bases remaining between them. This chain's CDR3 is CASSPSVYGYTF. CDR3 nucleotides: TGTGCCAGCAGTCCTTCAGTCTATGGCTACACCTTC.

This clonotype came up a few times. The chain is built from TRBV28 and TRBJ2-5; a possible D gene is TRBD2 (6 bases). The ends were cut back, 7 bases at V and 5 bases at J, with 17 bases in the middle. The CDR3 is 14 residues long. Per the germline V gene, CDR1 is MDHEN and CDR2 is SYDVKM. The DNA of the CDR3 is TGTGCCAGCATGCAGGAGGGTATGAGGGAGACCCAGTACTTC. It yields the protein CASMQEGMRETQYF. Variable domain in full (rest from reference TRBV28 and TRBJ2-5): DVKVTQSSRYLVKRTGEKVFLECVQDMDHENMFWYRQDPGLGLRLIYFSYDVKMKEKGDIPEGYSVSREKKERFSLILESASTNQTSMYLCASMQEGMRETQYFGPGTRLLVL.

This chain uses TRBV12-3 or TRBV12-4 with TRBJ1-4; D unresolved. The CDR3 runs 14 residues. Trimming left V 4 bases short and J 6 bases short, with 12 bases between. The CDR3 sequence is CASSSGPADEKLFF. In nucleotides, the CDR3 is TGTGCCAGCAGTTCAGGCCCAGCGGATGAAAAACTGTTTTTT.

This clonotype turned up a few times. CDR3 protein: CASSETGTQFF. CDR3 DNA sequence: TGTGCCAGCAGTGAAACAGGGACGCAGTTCTTC. The chain recombines TRBV2 with TRBJ2-1; tentative D call: TRBD1 (6 bases). In germline, CDR1 is SNHLY, CDR2 FYNNEI. The length of the CDR3 is 11 residues. V was clipped by 2 bases and J by 12 bases, with 8 bases between them.

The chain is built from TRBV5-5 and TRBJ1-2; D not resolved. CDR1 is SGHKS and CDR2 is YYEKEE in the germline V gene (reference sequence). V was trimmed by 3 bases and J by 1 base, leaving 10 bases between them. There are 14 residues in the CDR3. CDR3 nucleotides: TGTGCCAGCAGCTATAAAGACGTTAACTATGGCTACACCTTC. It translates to CASSYKDVNYGYTF.

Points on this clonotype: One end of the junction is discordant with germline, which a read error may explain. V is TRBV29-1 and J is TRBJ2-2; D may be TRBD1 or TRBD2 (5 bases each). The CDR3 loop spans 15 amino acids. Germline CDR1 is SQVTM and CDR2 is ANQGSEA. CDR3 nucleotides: TGCAGCGCCCTAGACAGTTTCACTAACACCGGGGAGCTGTCTTTT. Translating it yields CSALDSFTNTGELSF.

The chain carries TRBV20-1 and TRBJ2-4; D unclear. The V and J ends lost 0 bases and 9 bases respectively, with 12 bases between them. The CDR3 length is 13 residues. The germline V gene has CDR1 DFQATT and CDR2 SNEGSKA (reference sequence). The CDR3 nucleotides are TGCAGTGCTAGAGATGCGGTGGACGGCATTCAGTACTTC. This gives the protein CSARDAVDGIQYF.

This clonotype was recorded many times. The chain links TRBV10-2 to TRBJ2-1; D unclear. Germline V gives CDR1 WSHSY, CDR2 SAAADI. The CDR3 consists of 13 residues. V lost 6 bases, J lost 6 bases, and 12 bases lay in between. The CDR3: CASRRGGANEQFF. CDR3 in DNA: TGCGCCAGCAGGAGAGGCGGAGCCAATGAGCAGTTCTTC.

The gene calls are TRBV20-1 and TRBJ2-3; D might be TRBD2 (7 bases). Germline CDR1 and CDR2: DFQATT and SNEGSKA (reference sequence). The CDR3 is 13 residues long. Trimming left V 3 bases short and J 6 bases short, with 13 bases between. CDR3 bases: TGCAGTGCTAGGCGGGGGCGAGCGGATACGCAGTATTTT. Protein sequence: CSARRGRADTQYF.

CDR3 DNA: TGCAGCGTTAGCGGTGGAAATCAGCCCCAGCATTTT. Its protein is CSVSGGNQPQHF. The chain is built from TRBV29-1 and TRBJ1-5, with no clear D. The germline CDR1 and CDR2 sequences are SQVTM and ANQGSEA. Deletions cut 5 bases from V and 4 bases from J, with 9 bases between. This CDR3 is built from 12 residues. Full variable domain (rest looked up from reference TRBV29-1 and TRBJ1-5): SAVISQKPSRDICQRGTSLTIQCQVDSQVTMMFWYRQQPGQSLTLIATANQGSEATYESGFVIDKFPISRPNLTFSTLTVSNMSPEDSSIYLCSVSGGNQPQHFGDGTRLSIL.

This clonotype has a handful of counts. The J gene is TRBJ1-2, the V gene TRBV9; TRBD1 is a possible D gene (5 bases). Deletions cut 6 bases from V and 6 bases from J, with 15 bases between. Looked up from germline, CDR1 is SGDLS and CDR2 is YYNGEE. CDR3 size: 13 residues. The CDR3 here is CASTWGGAHGYTF. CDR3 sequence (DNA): TGTGCCAGCACCTGGGGGGGAGCACATGGCTACACCTTC. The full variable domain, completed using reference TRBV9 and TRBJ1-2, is DSGVTQTPKHLITATGQRVTLRCSPRSGDLSVYWYQQSLDQGLQFLIQYYNGEERAKGNILERFSAQQFPDLHSELNLSSLELGDSALYFCASTWGGAHGYTFGSGTRLTVV.

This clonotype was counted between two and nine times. The CDR3 nucleotides are TGTGCCAGCAGCGTAGCTTCTGGCTCTGGGGCCAACGTCCTGACTTTC. The encoded protein is CASSVASGSGANVLTF. The rearrangement links TRBV9 to TRBJ2-6; D ambiguous. Germline V gives CDR1 SGDLS, CDR2 YYNGEE. The V and J ends lost 0 bases and 0 bases respectively, with 7 bases between them. This CDR3 has 16 amino acids. Full variable domain (outside the CDR3, taken from reference TRBV9 and TRBJ2-6): DSGVTQTPKHLITATGQRVTLRCSPRSGDLSVYWYQQSLDQGLQFLIQYYNGEERAKGNILERFSAQQFPDLHSELNLSSLELGDSALYFCASSVASGSGANVLTFGAGSRLTVL.

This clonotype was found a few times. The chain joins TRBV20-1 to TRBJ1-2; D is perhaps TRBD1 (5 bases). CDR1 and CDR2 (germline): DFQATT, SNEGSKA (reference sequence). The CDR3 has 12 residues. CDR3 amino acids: CSGREVGYGYTF. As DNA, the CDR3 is TGCAGCGGCAGGGAAGTGGGCTATGGCTACACCTTC.

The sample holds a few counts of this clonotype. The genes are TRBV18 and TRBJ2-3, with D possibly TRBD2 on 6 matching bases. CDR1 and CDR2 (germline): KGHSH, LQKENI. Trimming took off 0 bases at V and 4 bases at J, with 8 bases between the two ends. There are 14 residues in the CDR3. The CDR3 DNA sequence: TGTGCCAGCTCACCACCGGGGGGTGCAGATACGCAGTATTTT. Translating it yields CASSPPGGADTQYF. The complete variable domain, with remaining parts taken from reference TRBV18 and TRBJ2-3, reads NAGVMQNPRHLVRRRGQEARLRCSPMKGHSHVYWYRQLPEEGLKFMVYLQKENIIDESGMPKERFSAEFPKEGPSILRIQQVVRGDSAAYFCASSPPGGADTQYFGPGTRLTVL.